This T cell receptor (beta chain) was identified in a study of T-cell reconstitution after alpha-beta-depleted transplantation in children. Unique molecular identifiers were used to barcode this TCRbeta library. TCRdb re-derived calls from the PCR reads in MiXCR, one entry per CDR3 protein. The table has around 15,000 distinct CDR3 sequences, under 6.5% seen once. This clonotype rates as medium-sized (0.01 to 0.1%). Its antigen is unknown. Findings and caveats of the study: Approximately two months post-transplant, alpha-beta T cells reportedly originated from several hundred expanded graft clones. It was newly produced T cells that mostly accounted for T-cell counts and diversity one year after transplant. The high TCRbeta diversity at day 60 in some patients came from surviving recipient T cells and thymic progenitors.

V lost 6 bases, J lost 2 bases, and 14 bases lay in between. From germline, CDR1 is SQVTM and CDR2 ANQGSEA. The CDR3 runs 14 residues. The chain uses TRBV29-1 and TRBJ2-1; TRBD2 is a possible D gene (6 bases). The receptor comes from a boy younger than 18 with acute lymphoblastic leukemia, due to receive a stem cell transplant. Sequences were derived from PBMCs, sampled before TCRalphabeta/CD19-depleted stem cell transplant. CDR3 DNA: TGCAGCGTGGAGACTAGGAGCCCCTACAATGAGCAGTTCTTC. It specifies CSVETRSPYNEQFF.